Included here is one TCR beta chain sequence, with context. Its antigen is still unknown. These data are taken from a study of OX40 agonist ivuxolimab in advanced cancers. Study at large: Every 2 weeks, ivuxolimab was infused into the patients intravenously at between 0.01 and 10 mg/kg. Study-wide points: In general, CD8+ T cells held more expanded clones than CD4+ did, on average. Expansion of clones was among the lowest in partial responders at 0.1-3.0 mg/kg.

The V segment lost 0 bases and the J segment 0 bases; nucleotides outside the gene matches: 7. Germline V gene data show CDR1 as SGDLS and CDR2 as YYNGEE. CDR3 length equals 18 residues. Sequenced by immunoSEQ multiplex PCR; TCRdb stores in-frame clones only, minus some. The profile shows 75,000 to 90,000 clones, approximately 89% of them singletons. The clonotype comes from an adult with an advanced solid tumor such as melanoma, head and neck, liver or kidney cancer. J is TRBJ2-1 and V is TRBV9; 9 bases map to TRBD2. The source material was CD4+ or CD8+ T cells sorted from blood, sampled in a trial of the OX40 agonist ivuxolimab. The CDR3 nucleotides are TGTGCCAGCAGCGTAGTTAGCGGGGGCCTGAGCTCCTACAATGAGCAGTTCTTC. It is translated as CASSVVSGGLSSYNEQFF.